The following is a TCR beta chain sequence with its context. This clone's antigen is unknown. The sample holds no much larger clone one base away, and base qualities are not on file. The CDR3 runs 15 residues from the cysteine to the phenylalanine. This entry keeps only the CDR3 DNA: 45 bases, framed from base 1. V is clipped by 0 bases and J by 3 bases, and the sequence between their germline boundaries is 8 bases long. The germline V gene gives CDR1 as MNHEY and CDR2 as SVGAGI. The cohort was made up of about 670 healthy bone marrow donors. At the time of sampling, every cohort member was nominally healthy, though immune exposures that went unrecorded were likely present. The donor was CMV seronegative and belonged to the group of around 400 seronegative cohort members. Each donor provided a peripheral blood sample, and peripheral blood mononuclear cells were used for TCR beta sequencing. Genomic DNA extraction from the blood cell samples was performed with the Qiagen DNeasy Blood Extraction Kit.

The protocol used for the library was the immunoSEQ multiplex PCR assay. For the multiplex PCR, a mixture combining 60 forward primers for TCR Vbeta segments and 13 reverse primers for TCR Jbeta segments was used. Amplification of the CDR3 region of rearranged TCR beta genes was performed with a multiplex PCR assay on genomic DNA. The Illumina HiSeq System was used to sequence the amplified TCR beta libraries as 87-base-pair reads. The paper's data handling went like this. A later analysis tallied roughly 76 million unique TCR beta chains across the 660 or so repertoires, and approximately 9.9 million of those chains were shared by two or more donors. A nearest-neighbor algorithm error-corrected the raw reads and collapsed the reads into unique sequences, merging closely related sequences to remove PCR and sequencing errors. Alignment of CDR3 sequences to IMGT reference sequences was used to assign V, D and J gene segments. Each retained sequence needed at least a six-nucleotide match to both a V gene segment and a J gene segment. A rearrangement was called productive if the CDR3 had no stop codons and remained in frame with V and J, and every other rearrangement was called non-productive. Following IMGT convention, CDR3 was defined as the stretch from the second conserved V-encoded cysteine up to the conserved J-encoded phenylalanine. The earlier analysis of 500 to 750 of the donors excluded any sequence lacking an unambiguous match to a single V gene segment. An earlier analysis of 587 of the donors classified V segments as functional when productive rearrangements were above 56.7% and as segregating when the standard deviation between donors was above 5%. To diagnose cytomegalovirus status from the catalog of TCR beta chain sequences, a statistical classification framework was built. V and J gene assignment, in a later analysis, came from comparing TCR nucleotide sequences with IMGT/GENE-DB human TR gene sequences. In a later analysis, CDR3 sequences and most-parsimonious VDJ recombination scenarios were assigned using the TCRdist pipeline. In a later analysis, each TCR beta chain was defined by its CDR3 amino acid sequence together with its V-gene family, and reads without a unique V-gene family were excluded. A later analysis removed several hundred highly shared, low-generation-probability nucleotide sequences to deal with suspected cross-contamination and a sequencing artifact. In a later analysis, a clonal expansion index for each public chain was calculated from normalized within-repertoire ranks of inferred template counts. A later analysis computed generation probabilities with a VDJ recombination model fitted to out-of-frame rearrangements, and checked the results against IGoR. A later analysis scored TCR-TCR, TCR-HLA and TCR-CMV co-occurrence with hypergeometric tests, applying a repertoire-size bias correction to TCR pairs. In a later analysis, false discovery rates were estimated by permuting HLA or CMV assignments 20 times. In a later analysis, co-occurring TCRs were grouped using DBSCAN, and TCRdist sequence similarity was added for clustering within HLA-allele-positive subsets. Repertoires with fewer than 30,000 or more than 120,000 public chains, plus five repertoires with anomalous nucleotide sharing, were excluded from co-occurrence clustering. The immuneACCESS repertoire file appears here via TCRdb, limited to in-frame rearrangements. These files lack a portion of the clones; in checked studies, under half of the deficit traces to unresolved V genes, and the cause of the others is not known. That table gives V, J and clone size, and the DNA gave D and trimming. Present in this sample are about 140,000 clones, roughly three quarters of which were seen just once. Jointly, the top ten make up 2% of the sample.

The data were taken from a study of cytomegalovirus exposure and HLA in healthy donors (TCRdb year 2017). Study-wide context: According to an earlier analysis of 587 of the donors, about 190 million T cells yielded 95 million to 140 million unique TCR beta sequences and more than 250 Gb of sequence data. An early release that covered about 600 HLA-typed donors contained approximately 290 gigabases of sequencing data and tens of millions of unique TCR sequences. Of the roughly 410 genotyped donors, 80% to 90% were placed in the genetic ancestry cluster associated with self-reported Caucasian donors. The study was designed to test whether signatures of past pathogen exposure could be identified by cataloging public T cell receptors. The study profiled the T cell repertoires of hundreds of subjects by immunosequencing and related them to cytomegalovirus serostatus. Along with the approximately 600-subject first cohort, a separate validation cohort of over a hundred different subjects was used. The study combined high-throughput TCR immunosequencing, statistical association of individual TCRs with disease status, and machine learning to predict cytomegalovirus infection status. A later analysis re-analyzed previously published TCR beta repertoires from hundreds of donors and added high-resolution HLA genotyping to study TCR occurrence patterns. In the later analysis, no new phenotypic data were used to find candidate immune exposures; instead, reliance was placed on TCR beta sequences and their occurrence across donors. An earlier analysis of 587 of the donors applied high-throughput TCR beta sequencing to assess whether each TCR beta V gene segment acted as functional or pseudogenic. Donor age, sex, ethnicity and CMV serostatus were compiled alongside the repertoire data. A later genetic analysis took genome-wide SNP genotypes for about 55% of the roughly 670 donors and used that subset as a discovery cohort. Every discovery cohort repertoire had been produced on one sequencing platform. Class I and class II HLA loci were covered by the typing at four-digit resolution. The number of donors typed differed by locus, with roughly 620-630 for A, B, C, DRB1 and DQB1, over 500 for DQA1, 600 to 610 for DPA1, and around 430 for DPB1. Roughly 5 DR-DQ haplotypes were treated as single units for association and clustering because of strong linkage in the cohort. Among several hundred genotyped donors of the cohort, an average of approximately 220,000 unique TCR beta nucleotide sequences was sequenced per donor, of which about 18% were non-productive. The full study reports these points: A later analysis found that HLA-associated TCR beta chains were more clonally expanded and had lower generation probabilities than equally common non-associated chains. When HLA alleles, especially DR and DQ, strongly co-occurred, attributing TCR associations to individual alleles was difficult. Correlated functional status among segregating V segments might be attributable to linkage disequilibrium, but an unknown experimental factor could not be ruled out. Most TCR sequences were seen in very few donors, while some public TCRs were found in many individuals. A later genetic analysis reported fewer N-insertions in productive TCRs among donors in an Asian-associated ancestry cluster than the roughly 700-donor mean. According to a later analysis, most CMV-associated TCR beta chains appeared to be HLA-restricted, and the HLA associations seemed to be driven largely by CMV exposure. A further reported finding was that TCR beta sequences accurately predicted the HLA-A and HLA-B alleles for most subjects in the first cohort. A cluster of highly shared sequence variants was judged likely to represent a technical artifact of the sequencing pipeline. According to a later analysis, parvovirus B19, influenza, CMV and Epstein-Barr virus appeared linked to several top co-occurrence clusters. Sequencing depth was assumed to be roughly uniform across donors in the presence/absence analyses, though that assumption may not hold. Because some donors lacked HLA typing at each locus, the association tests relied only on the typed subset. The classifier was reported to diagnose cytomegalovirus status with high specificity and sensitivity in both the original and validation cohorts. In an earlier analysis of some 500 of the donors, most TCR beta V segments appeared in productive rearrangements about 87% or about 30% of the time, broadly matching IMGT annotations. In a later analysis, TCR association rates were found to vary across HLA loci, with the most associated TCRs seen for DRB1 alleles and the fewest for HLA-C alleles. A few of the identified cytomegalovirus-associated TCR beta chains were confirmed in vitro to be specific for cytomegalovirus antigens. A total of fewer than 200 TCR beta chains were listed by the study as associated with cytomegalovirus. It was suggested by the authors that the approach could potentially be generalized to other disease states and immunological phenotypes. A later analysis associated about 18,000 TCR beta sequences with specific HLA alleles at a false discovery rate of 0.05. Immune exposure information for the cohort was limited to CMV serostatus. An association between a missense DCLRE1C variant and V-gene and J-gene trimming of TCR beta chains was found in a later genetic analysis and replicated in an independent cohort. This cohort had only TCR beta chains sequenced, and the lack of alpha or paired-chain data limited which features could be detected. Approximately 16 rarely observed V segments, including chromosome 9 orphons, were excluded from the earlier analysis of some 590 of the donors because counts were too low. Some IMGT-functional V segments, including TRBV6-2 and TRBV6-3, could not be told apart with the 87-base-pair reads, so those segments were excluded.

This clonotype was obtained from a man under 40 in good health and CMV-seronegative. In this chain, TRBV6-5 is recombined with TRBJ1-4, with no confident D gene call. The source material was PBMCs. The DNA sequence reads TGTGCCAGCAGTTACTCGTCCTGGCCTAATGAAAAACTGTTTTTT. Its translation reads: CASSYSSWPNEKLFF.